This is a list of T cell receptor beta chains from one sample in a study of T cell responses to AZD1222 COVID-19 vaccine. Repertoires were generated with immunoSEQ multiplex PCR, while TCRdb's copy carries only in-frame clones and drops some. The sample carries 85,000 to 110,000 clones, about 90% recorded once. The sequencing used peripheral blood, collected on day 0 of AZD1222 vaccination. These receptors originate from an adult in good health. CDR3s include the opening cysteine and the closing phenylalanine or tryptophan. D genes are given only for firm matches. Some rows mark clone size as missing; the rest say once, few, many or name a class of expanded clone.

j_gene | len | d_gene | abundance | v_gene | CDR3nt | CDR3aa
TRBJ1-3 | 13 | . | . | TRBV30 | TGTGCCTGGATCCTCAGAACTGGAAACACCATATATTTT | CAWILRTGNTIYF
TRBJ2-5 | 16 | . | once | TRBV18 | TGTGCCAGCGGTTCTAGGGCGTCCACAGATGTAGAGACCCAGTACTTC | CASGSRASTDVETQYF
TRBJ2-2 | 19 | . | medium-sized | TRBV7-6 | TGTGCCAGCAGCTTACTGGCCTACCCCGGGGCAGGGCGGACCGGGGAGCTGTTTTTT | CASSLLAYPGAGRTGELFF
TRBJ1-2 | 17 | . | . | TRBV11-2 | TGTGCCAGCAGTCATGACTGGGGGCGAGTGGGGAACTATGGCTACACCTTC | CASSHDWGRVGNYGYTF
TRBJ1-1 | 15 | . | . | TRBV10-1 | TGCGCCAGCATTCGACCGGGACGGCCGAACACTGAAGCTTTCTTT | CASIRPGRPNTEAFF
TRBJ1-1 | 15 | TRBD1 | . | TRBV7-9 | TGTGCCAGCAGCTTAGTCACAGGGGAGGCCACTGAAGCTTTCTTT | CASSLVTGEATEAFF
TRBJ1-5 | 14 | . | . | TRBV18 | TGTGCCAGCTCACGAGAGGACAGAGATCAGCCCCAGCATTTT | CASSREDRDQPQHF
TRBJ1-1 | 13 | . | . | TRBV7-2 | TGTGCCAGCAGCTTAGATACCAACACTGAAGCTTTCTTT | CASSLDTNTEAFF
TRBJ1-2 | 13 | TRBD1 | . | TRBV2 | TGTGCCAGCAGTGGGGACAGGGACGTTGGCTACACCTTC | CASSGDRDVGYTF
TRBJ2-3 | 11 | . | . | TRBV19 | TGTGCCAGTAGTACGGAAGGTACGCAGTATTTT | CASSTEGTQYF
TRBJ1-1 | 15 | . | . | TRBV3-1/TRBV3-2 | TGTGCCAGCAGCCCCTTTAGGGAAATGAACACTGAAGCTTTCTTT | CASSPFREMNTEAFF
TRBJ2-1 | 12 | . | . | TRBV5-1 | TGCGCCAGCAGCTTTACAGGAAATGAGCAGTTCTTC | CASSFTGNEQFF
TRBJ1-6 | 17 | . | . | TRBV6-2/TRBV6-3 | TGTGCCAGCAGTTACTCGATCCTGGGAGGAGAGAATTCACCCCTCCACTTT | CASSYSILGGENSPLHF
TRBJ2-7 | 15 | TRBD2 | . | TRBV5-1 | TGCGCCAGCAGCCCGGGACTAGTTATTACCTACGAGCAGTACTTC | CASSPGLVITYEQYF
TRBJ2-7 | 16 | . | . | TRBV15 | TGTGCCACCAGCAGAGTCCCAGGCCCGGAGTTCTACGAGCAGTACTTC | CATSRVPGPEFYEQYF
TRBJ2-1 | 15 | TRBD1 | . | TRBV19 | TGTGCCAGTAGTATAATCAGGGGGCTACACAATGAGCAGTTCTTC | CASSIIRGLHNEQFF
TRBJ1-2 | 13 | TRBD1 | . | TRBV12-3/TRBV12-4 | TGTGCCAGCAGCGGGCAGGGGGCACTTGGCTACACCTTC | CASSGQGALGYTF
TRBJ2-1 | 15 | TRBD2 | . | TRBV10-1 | TGCGCCAGCTCAGGGGGGGGGACTAGCGGTAATGAGCAGTTCTTC | CASSGGGTSGNEQFF
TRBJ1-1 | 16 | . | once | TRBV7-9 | TGTGCCAGCAGCTTTTGGTCGGGGGTTGGGAACACTGAAGCTTTCTTT | CASSFWSGVGNTEAFF
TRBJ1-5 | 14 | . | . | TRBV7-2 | TGTGCCAGCAGCGCTGGGAGGGTGGGTCAGCCCCAGCATTTT | CASSAGRVGQPQHF
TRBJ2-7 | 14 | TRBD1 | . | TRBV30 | TGTGCCTGGAGTGAGGGGACAGGGGCCTACGAGCAGTACTTC | CAWSEGTGAYEQYF
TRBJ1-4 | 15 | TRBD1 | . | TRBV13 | TGTGCCAGCAGCCCCCAGACAGGGGGTAATGAAAAACTGTTTTTT | CASSPQTGGNEKLFF
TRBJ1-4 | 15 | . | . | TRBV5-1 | TGCGCCAGCAGCTCAGAGGGAGCGACTAATGAAAAACTGTTTTTT | CASSSEGATNEKLFF
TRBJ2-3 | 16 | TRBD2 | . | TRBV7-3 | TGTGCCAGCAGCTTAGGACTAGCGGGGGCCACAGATACGCAGTATTTT | CASSLGLAGATDTQYF
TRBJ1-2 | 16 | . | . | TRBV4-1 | TGCGCCAGCAGCCAAATGGTTCAGGGGATCCTCTATGGCTACACCTTC | CASSQMVQGILYGYTF
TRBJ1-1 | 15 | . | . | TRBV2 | TGTGCCAGCAGTGAACTGGGAAGACTTGCGGCTGAAGCTTTCTTT | CASSELGRLAAEAFF
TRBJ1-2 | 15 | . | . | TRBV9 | TGTGCCAGCAGCGTAGGCCCGAGCCGTAACTATGGCTACACCTTC | CASSVGPSRNYGYTF
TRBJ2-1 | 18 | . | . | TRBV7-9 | TGTGCCAGCAGCTTAGGGGGAGAGGCGCTACTGGGCTACAATGAGCAGTTCTTC | CASSLGGEALLGYNEQFF
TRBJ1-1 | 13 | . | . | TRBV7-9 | TGTGCCAGCAGCTTATACGACAGGACTAGGGCTTTCTTT | CASSLYDRTRAFF
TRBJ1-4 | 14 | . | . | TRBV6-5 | TGTGCCAGCAGTTACTCCCCAACTAATGAAAAACTGTTTTTT | CASSYSPTNEKLFF
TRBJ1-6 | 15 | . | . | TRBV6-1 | TGTGCCAGCAGTGAGGCAGTAGAATATAATTCACCCCTCCACTTT | CASSEAVEYNSPLHF
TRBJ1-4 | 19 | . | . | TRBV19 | TGTGCCAGTAGACCAGAGCCGGGACTCGGGGGCCCAACTAATGAAAAACTGTTTTTT | CASRPEPGLGGPTNEKLFF
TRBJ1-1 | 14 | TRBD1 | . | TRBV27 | TGTGCCAGCAGAACGGACAGGGGGAACACTGAAGCTTTCTTT | CASRTDRGNTEAFF
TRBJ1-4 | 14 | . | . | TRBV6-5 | TGTGCCAGCACCTACCGGGGGAGAAATGAAAAACTGTTTTTT | CASTYRGRNEKLFF
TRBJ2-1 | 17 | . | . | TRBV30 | TGTGCCTGGAGTGTACTAAGATTCCAGGGTCATCGGGATGAGCAGTTCTTC | CAWSVLRFQGHRDEQFF
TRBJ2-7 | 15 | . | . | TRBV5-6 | TGTGCCAGCGGACTATCGCGGGGAGTACGTTACGAGCAGTACTTC | CASGLSRGVRYEQYF
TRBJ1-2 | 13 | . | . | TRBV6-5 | TGTGCCAGCAGCCTGGGACATTTCTATGGCTACACCTTC | CASSLGHFYGYTF
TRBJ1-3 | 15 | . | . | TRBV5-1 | TGCGCCAGCAGCTCGGACAGAAGCTCTGGAAACACCATATATTTT | CASSSDRSSGNTIYF
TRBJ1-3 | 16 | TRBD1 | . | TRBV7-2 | TGTGCCAGCAGCTTAGGAGGGGGCAGATTAGGAAACACCATATATTTT | CASSLGGGRLGNTIYF
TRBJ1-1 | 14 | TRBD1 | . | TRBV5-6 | TGTGCCAGCAGCTTGTACGACAGGGAGGCTGAAGCTTTCTTT | CASSLYDREAEAFF
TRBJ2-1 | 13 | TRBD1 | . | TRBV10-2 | TGCGCCAGCAGATTGACAGGGAACAATGAGCAGTTCTTC | CASRLTGNNEQFF
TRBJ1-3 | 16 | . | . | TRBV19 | TGTGCCAGTAGTAACCCCGCGGGGAGCTCTGGAAACACCATATATTTT | CASSNPAGSSGNTIYF
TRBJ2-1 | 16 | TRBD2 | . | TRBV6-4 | TGTGCCAGCAGTGACAGCGGGGGGGCCCCCTACAATGAGCAGTTCTTC | CASSDSGGAPYNEQFF
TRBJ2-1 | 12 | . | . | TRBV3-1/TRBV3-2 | TGTGCCAGCAGCGATCGGGGTCCGAGGTTGTTCTTC | CASSDRGPRLFF
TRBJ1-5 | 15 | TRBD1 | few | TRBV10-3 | TGTGCCATCAGTCCCGGGACAGGGGGCAGGCAGCCCCAGCATTTT | CAISPGTGGRQPQHF
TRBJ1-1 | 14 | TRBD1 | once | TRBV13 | TGTGCCAGCAGCTTAGGGACAGGGGCCACTGAAGCTTTCTTT | CASSLGTGATEAFF
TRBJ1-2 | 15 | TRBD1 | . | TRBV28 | TGTGCCAGCAGTTTCACAGGGGGTTTTGACTATGGCTACACCTTC | CASSFTGGFDYGYTF
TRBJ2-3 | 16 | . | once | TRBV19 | TGTGCCAGTAGTGTTTACTCGTGGTTGGACACAGATACGCAGTATTTT | CASSVYSWLDTDTQYF
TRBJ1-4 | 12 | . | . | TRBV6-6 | TGTGCCAGCAGTTACATCCATGAAAAACTGTTTTTT | CASSYIHEKLFF
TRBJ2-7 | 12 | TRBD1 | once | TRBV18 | TGTGCCAGCTCATCGACAGGGACCGAGCAGTACTTC | CASSSTGTEQYF
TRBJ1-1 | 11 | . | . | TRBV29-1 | TGCAGCGTTGGAGAGGGAGGTGAAGCTTTCTTT | CSVGEGGEAFF
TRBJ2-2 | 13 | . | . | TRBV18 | TGTGCCAGCTCACCACTGGAGACAGGGGAGCTGTTTTTT | CASSPLETGELFF
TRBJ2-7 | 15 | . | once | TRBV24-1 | TGTGCCACCAGTGATTTGTTCCGGGACGACTACGAGCAGTACTTC | CATSDLFRDDYEQYF
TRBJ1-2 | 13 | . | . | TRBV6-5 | TGTGCCAGCAGCCCCCTGGGTAAGAGGGGCTACACCTTC | CASSPLGKRGYTF
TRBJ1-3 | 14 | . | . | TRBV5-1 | TGCGCCAGCAGCTTGGCAGGGAGGGGAAACACCATATATTTT | CASSLAGRGNTIYF
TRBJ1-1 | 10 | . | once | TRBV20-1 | TGCAGTGCCTTGGTCACTGAAGCTTTCTTT | CSALVTEAFF
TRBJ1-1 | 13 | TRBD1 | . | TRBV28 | TGTGCCAGCAGGGACAGGGCCAACACTGAAGCTTTCTTT | CASRDRANTEAFF
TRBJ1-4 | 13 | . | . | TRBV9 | TGTGCCAGCAGCGAGGGCGGTAATGAAAAACTGTTTTTT | CASSEGGNEKLFF
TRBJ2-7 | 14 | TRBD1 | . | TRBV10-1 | TGCGCCAGCAGTGCCGGGACAGGGAACTACGAGCAGTACTTC | CASSAGTGNYEQYF